The rows below give T cell receptor beta chains drawn from one sample of a study of radiation and T cells in renal cell carcinoma. Only in-frame clones appear in the TCRdb table, and some are missing; sequencing was by immunoSEQ multiplex PCR. The sample has some 16,000 clones, 58% seen once. Sequences were derived from tumor tissue, sampled from a patient whose treatment was nephrectomy without radiotherapy. Source of these receptors: a man in his forties with renal cell carcinoma. Each CDR3 is given with its conserved first and last residue. Each record gives: V gene, clone size, D gene, J gene, CDR3 DNA, CDR3 protein. The D gene is left open where the match is weak. The size entry is marked missing in some rows and otherwise reads once, few, many or a size class.

>TRBV14|few|.|TRBJ2-7
TGTGCCAGCAGCCAATGGGCTCCTAGACAGCGGTACGAGCAGTACTTC
CASSQWAPRQRYEQYF
>TRBV28|.|.|TRBJ2-2
TGTGCCAGCAGTTTGCTCGCGTTGAACACCGGGGAGCTGTTTTTT
CASSLLALNTGELFF
>TRBV5-4|.|TRBD1|TRBJ2-2
TGTGCCAGCAGCTTGGATCGTACTACAGGGGGCCACGGGGAGCTGTTTTTT
CASSLDRTTGGHGELFF
>TRBV25-1|.|TRBD1|TRBJ2-7
TGTGCCAGCAGTGATTTTCGACAGGGATATTCCCACGAGCAGTACTTC
CASSDFRQGYSHEQYF
>TRBV5-1|.|.|TRBJ1-6
TGCGCCAGCAGCCCGGTTAAAGGGGGTACCCTTGCTAATTCACCCCTCCACTTT
CASSPVKGGTLANSPLHF
>TRBV4-3|.|TRBD1|TRBJ1-4
TGCGCCAGCAGCCGCCGAGACAGGGAAAAGGGAAAACTGTTTTTT
CASSRRDREKGKLFF
>TRBV5-1|.|.|TRBJ2-5
TGCGCCAGCAGCTTTCAGGGGTATGGGGAGACCCAGTACTTC
CASSFQGYGETQYF
>TRBV18|.|TRBD2|TRBJ2-3
TGTGCCAGCTCACCAGGCGGGGGGACTAGCACAGATACGCAGTATTTT
CASSPGGGTSTDTQYF
>TRBV9|.|.|TRBJ1-1
TGTGCCAGCAGCGTAGGTCCAGTTTCGAGCACTGAAGCTTTCTTT
CASSVGPVSSTEAFF
>TRBV4-3|medium-sized|.|TRBJ2-3
TGCGCCAGCAGCCAGCAGGGCCTTGCCACAGATACGCAGTATTTT
CASSQQGLATDTQYF
>TRBV6-1|.|.|TRBJ1-1
TGTGCTGGGGGGACTGAAGCTTTCTTT
CAGGTEAFF
>TRBV9|.|TRBD1|TRBJ2-1
TGTGCCAGCAGCCCCGGACAGGGGCGTTCCCCCTACAATGAGCAGTTCTTC
CASSPGQGRSPYNEQFF
>TRBV18|.|.|TRBJ2-5
TGTGCCAGCTCACGAGGGGCAGGTTTACGGGTACAAGAGACCCAGTACTTC
CASSRGAGLRVQETQYF
>TRBV21-1|few|.|TRBJ1-2
TGTGCCAGCAGCAAATGGAGAGGGACAGATGGCTACACCTTC
CASSKWRGTDGYTF
>TRBV5-1|.|TRBD2|TRBJ2-4
TGCGCCAGCAGGCGGGGGGAAGACAAAAACATTCAGTACTTC
CASRRGEDKNIQYF
>TRBV7-6|medium-sized|.|TRBJ1-2
TGTGCCAGCAGCTTAGCCCGGGGTGGCTACACCTTC
CASSLARGGYTF
>TRBV9|.|.|TRBJ2-4
TGTGCCAGCAGCGTAGGAGGGGGCGGGGGTATAGCCAAAAACATTCAGTACTTC
CASSVGGGGGIAKNIQYF
>TRBV15|.|.|TRBJ1-4
TGTGCCACCAGCATGACCGGGACCAAAAATGAAAAACTGTTTTTT
CATSMTGTKNEKLFF
>TRBV5-4|.|TRBD1|TRBJ1-2
TGTGCCAGCAGCCGACCCGGGACAGGGTTTAACTATGGCTACACCTTC
CASSRPGTGFNYGYTF
>TRBV9|.|TRBD2|TRBJ2-1
TGTGCCAGCAGCTCGAGCGGGGGGGCAGGTGAGCAGTTCTTC
CASSSSGGAGEQFF
>TRBV4-2|medium-sized|.|TRBJ2-7
TGTGCCAGCAGCCAAGGGGGTACCGAGCAGTACTTC
CASSQGGTEQYF